This TCR beta chain was sequenced during a study of CD8+ T cells in alopecia areata. Once RNA had been extracted, it was reverse transcribed into cDNA to act as the sequencing template. Generated by immunoSEQ multiplex PCR, the TCRdb table keeps only in-frame clones and is missing some. In the table there are around 270,000 clones, 55% to 75% of which are singletons. The sample's treatment: oral pan-JAK inhibitor, 5-10 mg twice daily. Note on this clone: The antigen is undetermined.

General study results and limits: Affected lesional scalp, above all in alopecia totalis/universalis, was more clonal than normal scalp. Among the 100 top clones, expanded CD8+ clones, like scalp clonality, were significantly decreased by tofacitinib.

CDR1 is MNHNS, CDR2 SASEGT, per germline. CDR3 length: 12 residues. The V gene lost 7 bases and the J gene lost 6 bases, with 13 bases spanning the gap. This TCR was recovered from a human donor with alopecia areata. The sequencing here drew on CD4+ T cells sorted from blood, taken at week 24, from a patient treated with tofacitinib. This chain links TRBV6-1 with TRBJ2-7; D may be TRBD1 (6 bases). The CDR3 is CASTKQGTEQYF. The CDR3 DNA is TGTGCCAGCACCAAACAGGGAACCGAGCAGTACTTC.